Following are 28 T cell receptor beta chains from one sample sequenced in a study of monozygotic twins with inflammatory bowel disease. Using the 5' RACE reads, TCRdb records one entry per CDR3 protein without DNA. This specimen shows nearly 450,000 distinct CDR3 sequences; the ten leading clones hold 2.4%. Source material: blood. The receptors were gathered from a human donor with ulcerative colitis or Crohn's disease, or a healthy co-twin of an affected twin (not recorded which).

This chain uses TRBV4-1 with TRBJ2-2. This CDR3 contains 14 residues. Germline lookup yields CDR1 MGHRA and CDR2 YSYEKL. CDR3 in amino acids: CASSFDWYTGELFF.

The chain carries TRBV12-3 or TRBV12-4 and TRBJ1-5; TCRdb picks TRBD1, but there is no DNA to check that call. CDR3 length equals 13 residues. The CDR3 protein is CADSAGGNQPQHF.

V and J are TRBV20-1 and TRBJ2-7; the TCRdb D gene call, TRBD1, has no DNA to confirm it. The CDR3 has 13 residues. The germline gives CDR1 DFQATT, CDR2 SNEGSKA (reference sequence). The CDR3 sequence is CSALGQLTYEQYF.

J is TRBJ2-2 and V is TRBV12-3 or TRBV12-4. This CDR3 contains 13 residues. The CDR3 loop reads CASRTPNTGELFF.

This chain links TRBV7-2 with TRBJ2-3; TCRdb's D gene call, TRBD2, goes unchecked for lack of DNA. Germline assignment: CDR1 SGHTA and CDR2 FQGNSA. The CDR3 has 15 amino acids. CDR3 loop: CASTKMGTSTDTQYF.

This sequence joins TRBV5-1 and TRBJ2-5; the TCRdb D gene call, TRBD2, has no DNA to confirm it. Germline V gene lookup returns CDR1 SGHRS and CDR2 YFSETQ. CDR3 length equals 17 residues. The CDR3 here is CASSLVSSGGPGETQYF.

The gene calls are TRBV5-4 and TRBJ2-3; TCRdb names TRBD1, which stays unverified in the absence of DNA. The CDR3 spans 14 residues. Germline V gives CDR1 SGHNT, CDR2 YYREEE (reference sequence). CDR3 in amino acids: CASSLSGLLDTQYF.

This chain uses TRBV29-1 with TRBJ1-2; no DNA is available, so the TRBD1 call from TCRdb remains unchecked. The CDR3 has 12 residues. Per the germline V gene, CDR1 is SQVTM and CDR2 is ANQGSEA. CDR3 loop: CSVGDRDYGYTF. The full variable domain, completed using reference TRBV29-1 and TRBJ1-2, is SAVISQKPSRDICQRGTSLTIQCQVDSQVTMMFWYRQQPGQSLTLIATANQGSEATYESGFVIDKFPISRPNLTFSTLTVSNMSPEDSSIYLCSVGDRDYGYTFGSGTRLTVV.

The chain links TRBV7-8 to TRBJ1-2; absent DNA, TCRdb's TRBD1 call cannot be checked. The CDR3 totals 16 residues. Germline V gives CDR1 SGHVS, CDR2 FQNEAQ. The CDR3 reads CASSPSTAGGGYGYTF.

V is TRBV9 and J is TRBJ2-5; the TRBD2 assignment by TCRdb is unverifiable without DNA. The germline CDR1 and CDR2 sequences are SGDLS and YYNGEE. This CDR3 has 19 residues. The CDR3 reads CASSVGSLAGGQGQETQYF.

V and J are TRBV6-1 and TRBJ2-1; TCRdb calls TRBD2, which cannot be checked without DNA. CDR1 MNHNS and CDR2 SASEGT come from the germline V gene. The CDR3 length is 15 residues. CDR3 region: CASSESGRSYNEQFF.

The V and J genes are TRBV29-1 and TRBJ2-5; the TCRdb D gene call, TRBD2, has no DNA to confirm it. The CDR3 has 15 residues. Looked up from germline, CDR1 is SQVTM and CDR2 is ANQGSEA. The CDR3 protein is CSVELASMYQETQYF.

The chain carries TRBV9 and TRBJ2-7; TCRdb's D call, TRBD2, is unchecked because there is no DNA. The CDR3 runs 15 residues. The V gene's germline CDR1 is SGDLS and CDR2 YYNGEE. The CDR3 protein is CASSVGAAETYEQYF.

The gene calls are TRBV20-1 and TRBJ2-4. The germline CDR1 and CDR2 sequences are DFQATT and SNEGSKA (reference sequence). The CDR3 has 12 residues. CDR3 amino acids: CSAGLTLNIQYF.

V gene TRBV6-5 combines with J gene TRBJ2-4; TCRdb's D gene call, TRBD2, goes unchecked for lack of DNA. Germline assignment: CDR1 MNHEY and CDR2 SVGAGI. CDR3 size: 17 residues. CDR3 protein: CASSYSAQKSSKNIQYF.

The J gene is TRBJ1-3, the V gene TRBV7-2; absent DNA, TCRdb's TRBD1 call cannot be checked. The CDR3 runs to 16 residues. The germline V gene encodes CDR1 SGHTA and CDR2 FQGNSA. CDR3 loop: CASSLEARRGGNTIYF. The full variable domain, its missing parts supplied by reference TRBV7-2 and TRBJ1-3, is GAGVSQSPSNKVTEKGKDVELRCDPISGHTALYWYRQSLGQGLEFLIYFQGNSAPDKSGLPSDRFSAERTGGSVSTLTIQRTQQEDSAVYLCASSLEARRGGNTIYFGEGSWLTVV.

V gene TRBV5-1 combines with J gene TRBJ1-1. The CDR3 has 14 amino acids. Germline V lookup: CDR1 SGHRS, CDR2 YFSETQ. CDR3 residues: CASSLGAIETEAFF. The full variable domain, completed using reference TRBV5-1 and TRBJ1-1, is KAGVTQTPRYLIKTRGQQVTLSCSPISGHRSVSWYQQTPGQGLQFLFEYFSETQRNKGNFPGRFSGRQFSNSRSEMNVSTLELGDSALYLCASSLGAIETEAFFGQGTRLTVV.

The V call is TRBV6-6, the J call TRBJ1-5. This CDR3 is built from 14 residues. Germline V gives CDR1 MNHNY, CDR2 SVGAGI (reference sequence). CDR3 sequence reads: CASTQEYSNQPQHF.

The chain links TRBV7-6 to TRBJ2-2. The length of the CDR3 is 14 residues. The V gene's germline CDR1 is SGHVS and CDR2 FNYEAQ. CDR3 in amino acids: CASSPTVGTGELFF. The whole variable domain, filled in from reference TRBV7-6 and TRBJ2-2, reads GAGVSQSPRYKVTKRGQDVALRCDPISGHVSLYWYRQALGQGPEFLTYFNYEAQQDKSGLPNDRFSAERPEGSISTLTIQRTEQRDSAMYRCASSPTVGTGELFFGEGSRLTVL.

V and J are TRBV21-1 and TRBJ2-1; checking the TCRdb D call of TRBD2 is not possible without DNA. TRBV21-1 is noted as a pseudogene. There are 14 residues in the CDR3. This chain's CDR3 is CASSKKAGGNEQFF.

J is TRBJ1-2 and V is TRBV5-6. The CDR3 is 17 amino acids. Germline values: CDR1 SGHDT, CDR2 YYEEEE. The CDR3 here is CASSYPTGLGTNYGYTF.

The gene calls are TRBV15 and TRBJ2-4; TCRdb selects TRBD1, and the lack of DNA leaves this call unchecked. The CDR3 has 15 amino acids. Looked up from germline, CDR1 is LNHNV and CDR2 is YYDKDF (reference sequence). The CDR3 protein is CATSRRRDIQNIQYF.

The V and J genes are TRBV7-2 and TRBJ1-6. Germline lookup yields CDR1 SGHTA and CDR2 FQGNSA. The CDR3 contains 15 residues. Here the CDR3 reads CASTHSGGLASPLHF.

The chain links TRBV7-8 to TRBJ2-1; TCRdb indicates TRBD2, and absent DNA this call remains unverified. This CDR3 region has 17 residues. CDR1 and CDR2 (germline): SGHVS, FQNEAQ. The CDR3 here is CASSWARLAGGIDEQFF. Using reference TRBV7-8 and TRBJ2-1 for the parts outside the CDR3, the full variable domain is GAGVSQSPRYKVAKRGQDVALRCDPISGHVSLFWYQQALGQGPEFLTYFQNEAQLDKSGLPSDRFFAERPEGSVSTLKIQRTQQEDSAVYLCASSWARLAGGIDEQFFGPGTRLTVL.

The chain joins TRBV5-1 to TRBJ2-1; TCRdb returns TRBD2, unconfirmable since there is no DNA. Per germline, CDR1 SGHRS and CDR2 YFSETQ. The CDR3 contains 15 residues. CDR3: CASSWGGTQVNEQFF.

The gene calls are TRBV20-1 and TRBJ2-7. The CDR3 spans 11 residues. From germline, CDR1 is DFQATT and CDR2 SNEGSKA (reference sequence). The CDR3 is CSARADYEQYF.

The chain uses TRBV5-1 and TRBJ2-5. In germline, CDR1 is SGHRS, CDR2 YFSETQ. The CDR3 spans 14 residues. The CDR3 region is CASSFDAVQETQYF.

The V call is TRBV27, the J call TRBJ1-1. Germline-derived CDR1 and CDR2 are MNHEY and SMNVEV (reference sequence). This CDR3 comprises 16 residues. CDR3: CASSSLDQTLNTEAFF.